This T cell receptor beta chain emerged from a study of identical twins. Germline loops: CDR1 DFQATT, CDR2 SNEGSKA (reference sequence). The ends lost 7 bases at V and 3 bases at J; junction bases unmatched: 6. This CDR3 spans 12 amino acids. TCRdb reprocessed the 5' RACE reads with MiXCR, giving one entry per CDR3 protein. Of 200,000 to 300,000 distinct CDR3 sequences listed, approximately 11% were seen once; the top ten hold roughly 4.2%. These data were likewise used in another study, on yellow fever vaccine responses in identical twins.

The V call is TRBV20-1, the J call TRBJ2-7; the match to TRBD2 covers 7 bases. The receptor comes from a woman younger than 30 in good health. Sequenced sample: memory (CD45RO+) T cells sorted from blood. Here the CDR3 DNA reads TGCAGTGGGGAGGCGGGGGACTACGAGCAGTACTTC. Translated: CSGEAGDYEQYF.